This T cell receptor (beta chain) was obtained from a study of blood T cell repertoires in COVID-19. Study background: Samples came from the United States, Italy and Spain, spanning acute and convalescent COVID-19. PBMCs, B-cell-depleted T cells, or T cells provided the cDNA or gDNA that made up the material.

Looked up from germline, CDR1 is SGHVS and CDR2 is FQNEAQ. The CDR3 contains 15 residues. V dropped 3 bases and J dropped 0; count of bases not matched to a gene: 4. In the study's own analysis: From reference gene primer amplification, estimates of nucleated cell counts were derived. Produced via immunoSEQ multiplex PCR; TCRdb's table is partial and in-frame only. From that table come the V and J calls and clone size; the DNA was used to work out D and trimming. In the table there are over 100,000 clones, roughly three quarters of which are singletons. Source material: peripheral blood. This sequence joins TRBV7-8 and TRBJ1-1, with 7 bases matching TRBD1. This TCR was recovered from a woman between 70 and 85 years old with acute or convalescent COVID-19. In DNA form, the CDR3 reads TGTGCCAGCAGCTTGAGGACAGGTTTGAACACTGAAGCTTTCTTT. This gives the protein CASSLRTGLNTEAFF.